The rows below give T cell receptor beta chains drawn from one sample of a study of breast tumors, draining lymph nodes, adjacent tissues. Each CDR3 protein gets one entry after TCRdb re-called the multiplex PCR reads with MiXCR. The sample gives 140,000 to 150,000 distinct CDR3 sequences, 32% of which show up once; around 2.3% is in the top ten. Sequencing used axillary lymph node tissue. These receptors all come from a female donor with breast cancer. Some clones in this sample may be carry-over from other donors' samples. The CDR3 runs from the conserved cysteine through the conserved F or W. D genes are given only for firm matches. Not all rows give a size; the values are once, few, many and, for expanded clones, a class.

cdr3_nt cdr3_aa clone_size v_call cdr3_length j_call d_call
TGTGCCAGCAGTTACGGGGGCAGTCGACTCGGTTCACCCCTCCACTTT CASSYGGSRLGSPLHF many TRBV6-6 16 TRBJ1-6 -
TGCGCCAGCAGCCAAGCGGAGGGAATGGAGACCCAGTACTTC CASSQAEGMETQYF many TRBV4-1 14 TRBJ2-5 -
TGTGCCAGCAGCGTAGAGGACTTAGCTAACTATGGCTCCACCTTC CASSVEDLANYGSTF few TRBV9 15 TRBJ1-2 -
TGTGCCAGCAGCACCGGGACAAGCCATGGCTACACCTTC CASSTGTSHGYTF - TRBV6-6 13 TRBJ1-2 -
TGTGCTAGCAGCTTAGGGGACAGCCCAACCTACGAGCAGTACTTC CASSLGDSPTYEQYF - TRBV7-7 15 TRBJ2-7 TRBD1
TGTGCCAGCAGTGACTCCGGGACAGGGGGGGCAGATACGCAGTATTTT CASSDSGTGGADTQYF many TRBV6-4 16 TRBJ2-3 TRBD1
TGTGCCAGCAGTTTGGTTTTTGGACAGCCCAATCAGCCCCAGCATTTT CASSLVFGQPNQPQHF many TRBV6-2/TRBV6-3 16 TRBJ1-5 -
TGTGCCAGCAGCTTAGACGACAGGGCGCCCACCGGGGAGCCGTTTTTT CASSLDDRAPTGEPFF - TRBV11-3 16 TRBJ2-2 TRBD1
TGTGCCAGCTCACCACGTGGGACAGGGAACACTGAAGCTTTCTTT CASSPRGTGNTEAFF - TRBV18 15 TRBJ1-1 TRBD1
TGTGCCAGCAGTGAGCCAGGACTCTATAGCTACACCTTC CASSEPGLYSYTF - TRBV6-5 13 TRBJ1-2 -
TGTGCCAGCAGCTGGACAGGGAGGCAAGAGACCCAGTACTTC CASSWTGRQETQYF once TRBV7-9 14 TRBJ2-5 TRBD1
TGCGCCAGCAGCTCTACAGGGACAGAGGGCTACACCTTC CASSSTGTEGYTF many TRBV5-1 13 TRBJ1-2 TRBD1
TGTGCCAGCACCCCGGGGGTGGTAGGAACCGGGGAGCTGTTTTTT CASTPGVVGTGELFF many TRBV6-1 15 TRBJ2-2 -
TGTGCCAGCTGCCCCGGGACTAGCAGCACAGATACGCAGTATTTT CASCPGTSSTDTQYF - TRBV2 15 TRBJ2-3 TRBD2
TGTGCCAGCAGCCAAGAGACAGGGTACAATGAGCAGCTCTTC CASSQETGYNEQLF - TRBV3-1 14 TRBJ2-1 TRBD1
TGTGCCGTCCGCTCGACAGGGTCATCCGAGCAGTACTTC CAVRSTGSSEQYF - TRBV10-3 13 TRBJ2-7 TRBD1
TGCAGCGGTTTAGGCGGGAGCTCCTACAATGAGCAGTTCTTC CSGLGGSSYNEQFF - TRBV29-1 14 TRBJ2-1 TRBD2
TGTGCCAGCAGCCCGGCCGGTGGGACTGGGGCCAACGTCCTGACTTTC CASSPAGGTGANVLTF many TRBV7-8 16 TRBJ2-6 -
TGTGCCAGCAAGTATAGCAATCAGCCCCAGCATTTT CASKYSNQPQHF many TRBV28 12 TRBJ1-5 -
TGTGCCTGGAGCGAAAGCCATTTTCTGAACACTGAAGCTTTCTTT CAWSESHFLNTEAFF - TRBV30 15 TRBJ1-1 -
TGTGCCAGCGCTCCGGGACAGGCGGCCTATGGCTACACCTTC CASAPGQAAYGYTF many TRBV27 14 TRBJ1-2 TRBD1
TGTGCCAGCACAGGGGAGATCTACGAGCAGTTCTTC CASTGEIYEQFF once TRBV7-8 12 TRBJ2-1 -
TGTGCCAGCAGCTTTGGACAAACGAACACTGAAGCTTTCTTT CASSFGQTNTEAFF - TRBV5-4 14 TRBJ1-1 -
TGCAGCGTTGTGGTGAGGGGAAGGACAGATACGCAGTATTTT CSVVVRGRTDTQYF many TRBV29-1 14 TRBJ2-3 -
TGCAGTGCTGGATCTGGGTCTGGAAACACCATGTATTTT CSAGSGSGNTMYF once TRBV20-1 13 TRBJ1-3 -
TGCAGCGCCGGGGGTGGTGGTAGCACTGAAGCTTTCTTT CSAGGGGSTEAFF few TRBV29-1 13 TRBJ1-1 -
TGCAGTGCTAGTCTCCGGACAGGGAAAGTCTCCAATGAGCAGTTCTTC CSASLRTGKVSNEQFF many TRBV20-1 16 TRBJ2-1 TRBD1
TGTGCCTGGAGTGCGAGGGGCACTGAAGCTTTCTTT CAWSARGTEAFF few TRBV30 12 TRBJ1-1 -
TGTGCCTGGAGTGCTCAGAACACCGGGGAGCTGTTTTTT CAWSAQNTGELFF many TRBV30 13 TRBJ2-2 -
TGTGCCAGTAGTATCGAGGGAGGGGACTACGAGCAGTACTTC CASSIEGGDYEQYF many TRBV19 14 TRBJ2-7 TRBD2
TGTGCCAGCAGTTACTCGCGGGGAGGGACCTACGAGCAGTACTTC CASSYSRGGTYEQYF many TRBV6-2/TRBV6-3 15 TRBJ2-7 TRBD2
TGCAGTGCGGGGGGACAGGGGGCGCGGGAGACCCAGTACTTC CSAGGQGARETQYF many TRBV20-1 14 TRBJ2-5 TRBD1
TGTGCCAGCAGGAGGGACCCGCGGAACTATGGCTACACCTTC CASRRDPRNYGYTF many TRBV6-5 14 TRBJ1-2 -
TGCAGTGCAGACACCCCAGGGGGGACTGAAGCTTTCTTT CSADTPGGTEAFF few TRBV20-1 13 TRBJ1-1 TRBD1
TGCAGTGTGATTGACATTGGTTATAATGAAAAACTGTTTTTT CSVIDIGYNEKLFF - TRBV20-1 14 TRBJ1-4 -
TGTGCCAGCAGTCCCGGGACAGGGCAATACGAGCAGTACTTC CASSPGTGQYEQYF many TRBV28 14 TRBJ2-7 TRBD1
TGTGCCAGCAGCTTAGGCCTCAATCCGGGACGTGGCCAAGAGACCCAGTACTTC CASSLGLNPGRGQETQYF many TRBV7-6 18 TRBJ2-5 -
TGTGCCAGCTCAAAGGCGGGGGGCCATGCAGAGACCCAGTACTTC CASSKAGGHAETQYF many TRBV18 15 TRBJ2-5 TRBD2
TGCAGTGCTAGCCTCTGGCAGGGTGGGGGTCAGCCCCAGCATTTT CSASLWQGGGQPQHF many TRBV20-1 15 TRBJ1-5 -
TGTGCCAGCAGTAAGACACTTTGGCCCACAGATACGCAGTATTTT CASSKTLWPTDTQYF many TRBV6-1 15 TRBJ2-3 -
TGTGCCAGCAATCTACTTGACACCGGGGAGCTGTTTTTT CASNLLDTGELFF - TRBV6-1 13 TRBJ2-2 -
TGTGCCAGCAGTGAATCCAGAGGCGACACCGGGGGGCTGTTTTTT CASSESRGDTGGLFF - TRBV6-1 15 TRBJ2-2 -
TGTGCCAGCAGCGCTACCGGGACGACCACCTTTGGGGAGCAGTACTTC CASSATGTTTFGEQYF - TRBV9 16 TRBJ2-7 -
TGTGCCAGCAGCCGGGGTCGGCAGGGAGATGACGGGGAGCTGTTTTTT CASSRGRQGDDGELFF many TRBV5-6 16 TRBJ2-2 -
TGTGCCAGCAGCTCTAGAGGCCCAAGCACAGATACGCAGTATTTT CASSSRGPSTDTQYF many TRBV7-3 15 TRBJ2-3 -
TGTGCCAGCAGTCACTCGACCCTCTCTAGTGTCTACACCTTC CASSHSTLSSVYTF - TRBV6-2/TRBV6-3 14 TRBJ1-2 -
TGTGCCAGCAGTTTCTTGGTGGGGAGAAACTATGGCTACACCTTC CASSFLVGRNYGYTF - TRBV12-3/TRBV12-4 15 TRBJ1-2 -
TGTGCCAGCAGCTTAAATATGAGGGGTGAAGCTTTCTTT CASSLNMRGEAFF few TRBV7-3 13 TRBJ1-1 -
TGTGCCAGCAGCCAGACAGGAAGCTCCTACGAGCAGTACTTC CASSQTGSSYEQYF many TRBV3-1 14 TRBJ2-7 -
TGTGCCAGCAGTTTAGCTCGCGGGGCAGGACAGCCCCAGCATTTT CASSLARGAGQPQHF many TRBV12-3/TRBV12-4 15 TRBJ1-5 -
TGTGCCAGCACCACGACAGGACATCTAAGCTCCTACGAGCAGTACTTC CASTTTGHLSSYEQYF - TRBV2 16 TRBJ2-7 -
TGTGCCAGCAGCCCAGGGAGGGGGAACACTGAAGCTTTCTTT CASSPGRGNTEAFF - TRBV7-3 14 TRBJ1-1 -
TGTGCCTGGTCCCGGACAGGGGGACATTCGGCTGGCTACACCTTC CAWSRTGGHSAGYTF many TRBV30 15 TRBJ1-2 TRBD1
TGTGCCATCAGAAGTTCCGGGACATACTATGGCTACACCTTC CAIRSSGTYYGYTF - TRBV10-3 14 TRBJ1-2 -